This T cell receptor beta chain comes out of a study of T cells in Graves' hyperthyroidism and ophthalmopathy. Patients with uncontrolled infections, other autoimmune diseases, pregnancy or lactation were excluded. Fresh 10 ml peripheral blood yielded PBMCs. The CDR3 totals 17 residues. The V and J ends lost 3 bases and 0 bases respectively, with 17 bases between them. Germline lookup yields CDR1 SGHRS and CDR2 YFSETQ. This clonotype occurred a few times. TCR beta CDR3 regions were amplified from RNA. The HTBI primer set drove a first-round RT-PCR of the TCR CDR3. TCRdb processed the multiplex PCR reads anew with MiXCR; each CDR3 protein has one entry. The table records approximately 600,000 distinct CDR3 sequences, 11% to 15% of them present only once.

Sequences were obtained from blood. This TCR came from a woman under 40 with Graves' hyperthyroidism that later progressed to Graves' ophthalmopathy. V is TRBV5-1 and J is TRBJ2-3; D gene ambiguous. The CDR3 nucleotides are TGCGCCAGCAGCTCCACTCCGACTGATTTTAGCACAGATACGCAGTATTTT. Amino acids: CASSSTPTDFSTDTQYF.